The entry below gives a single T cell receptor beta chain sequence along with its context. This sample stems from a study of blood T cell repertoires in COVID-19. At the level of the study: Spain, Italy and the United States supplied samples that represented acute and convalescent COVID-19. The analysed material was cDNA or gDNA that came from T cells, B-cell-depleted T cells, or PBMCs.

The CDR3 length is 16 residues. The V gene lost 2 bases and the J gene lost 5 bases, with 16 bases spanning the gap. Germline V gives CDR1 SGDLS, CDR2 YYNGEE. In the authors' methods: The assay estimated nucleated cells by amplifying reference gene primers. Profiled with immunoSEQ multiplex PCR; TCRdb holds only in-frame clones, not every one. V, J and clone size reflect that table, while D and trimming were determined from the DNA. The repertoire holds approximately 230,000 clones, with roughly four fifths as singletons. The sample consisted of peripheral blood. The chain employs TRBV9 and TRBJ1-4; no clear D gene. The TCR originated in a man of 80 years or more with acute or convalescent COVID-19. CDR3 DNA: TGTGCCAGCAGCGTCAATGTAGGTAGCTCAAATGAAAAACTGTTTTTT. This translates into CASSVNVGSSNEKLFF.